This record covers a single TCR beta chain. The antigen is unknown. The method was immunoSEQ multiplex PCR; TCRdb's version includes in-frame clones alone and lacks a portion of them. The data show approximately 94,000 clones, approximately 88% seen once. The source of the sample is a study of identifying expanded T cells in peripheral blood. Notes on the study in general: Approximately 1.1 clones differed between technical replicates, versus roughly 17 and 20 over time.

This receptor was identified in a person aged 18 to 69 in good health. The sample comprised blood.

The CDR3 DNA follows: TGTGCCTGGACCCCCACCTTGTTAGCGGACAATGAGCAGTTCTTC. Encoded protein: CAWTPTLLADNEQFF. The V and J genes are TRBV30 and TRBJ2-1; weak D call: TRBD2 (6 bases). Germline lookup yields CDR1 GTSNPN and CDR2 SVGIG (reference sequence). This CDR3 region has 15 residues. V shed 4 bases and J shed 5 bases, with 18 bases lying between them.